What follows is one T cell receptor (beta chain) and its context. Its recognized antigen is unknown. No much larger clone exists at a distance of one base, and base qualities are not known. This sample is part of a study of T-cell reconstitution after alpha-beta-depleted transplantation in children (dated by TCRdb to 2016 to 2017). Looking at the study overall: The study quantitatively tracked T-cell immune reconstitution after TCRalphabeta/CD19-depleted allogeneic hematopoietic cell transplantation in children using TCR repertoire profiling.

The library was prepared using PCR. The instrument was an Illumina HiSeq 2500. TCR libraries were prepared with molecular barcoding, using unique molecular identifiers to normalize TCRbeta repertoire quantification. TCRdb passed the public sequencing reads through fastp at Q25 and MiXCR, retaining productive beta sequences. One record per CDR3 amino acid sequence lists the most common genes and DNA. The sample contains 600,000 to 800,000 distinct CDR3 sequences, around 12% of them found a single time. The top ten constitute around 0.79% of the sample. The CDR3 numbers 15 residues from cysteine through phenylalanine. Just the 45-base CDR3 DNA is kept, in frame starting at base 1. V and J are trimmed by 3 bases and 8 bases, and the gene matches miss 10 bases of the junction. The germline V gene (reference sequence) sets CDR1 to SEHNR and CDR2 to FQNEAQ. The sample's treatment or condition label, in plain terms: allogeneic hematopoietic cell transplantation with graft depleted of TCRalphabeta T cells and CD19 B cells. The transplant recipients were children given TCRalphabeta/CD19-depleted allogeneic hematopoietic cell grafts.

General conclusions and limits of the study: In some patients, the high TCRbeta diversity seen at day 60 was put down to recipient T cells and intrathymic progenitors that had survived conditioning. The apparently early alphabetaT-cell count recovery about two months after transplant was reportedly dependent on only several hundred rapidly expanded clones derived from non-depleted graft cells. Over subsequent months, a decline in hyperexpanded clone frequencies was noted, and after one year, T-cell counts and TCRbeta diversity were mostly ascribed to newly produced T cells.

The chain couples TRBV7-9 to TRBJ2-1; TRBD2 aligns with 7 central bases. The receptor was isolated from a girl aged 2-10 years with congenital amegakaryocytic thrombocytopenia, due to receive a stem cell transplant. The starting material was PBMCs, obtained before TCRalphabeta/CD19-depleted stem cell transplant. Here the CDR3 is given as CASSLMAGAGDEQFF. The DNA sequence is given as TGTGCCAGCAGCTTGATGGCGGGAGCTGGCGATGAGCAGTTCTTC. The entire variable domain, with the stretches around the CDR3 drawn from the reference TRBV7-9 and TRBJ2-1 proteins, is DTGVSQNPRHKITKRGQNVTFRCDPISEHNRLYWYRQTLGQGPEFLTYFQNEAQLEKSRLLSDRFSAERPKGSFSTLEIQRTEQGDSAMYLCASSLMAGAGDEQFFGPGTRLTVL.